The text below deals with one TCR beta chain. Antigen: not known. Germline CDR1 reads SGHVS; CDR2 reads FNYEAQ. The CDR3 spans 18 residues. The ends lost 3 bases at V and 4 bases at J; junction bases unmatched: 8. This sample is part of a study of Tregs in tolerant kidney transplant recipients. Study findings and constraints: Changing PCR primers prevented nucleotide comparison between some patients' samples. The most relevant donor-specific Treg TCRbeta repertoire apparently came from expansion with activated donor B cells. Few patients were studied, so findings need validation in larger groups. Biological reproducibility was not directly addressed in this study.

Here immunoSEQ multiplex PCR was the method, and the copy in TCRdb shows in-frame clones only, minus some. The table lists 50,000 to 65,000 clones, around 87% of them singletons. Mixed chimerism was transient after nonmyeloablative marrow transplants from related graft donors. The sample here was CD4+ T cells from blood (PBMCs), taken 6 months after the transplant. The chain couples TRBV7-6 to TRBJ2-3; 15 positions agree with TRBD2. The clonotype originates from a human patient who received a combined kidney and bone marrow transplant. The T cells may partly be graft donor cells. CDR3 bases: TGTGCCAGCAGCTTCGGACTAGCGGGGGGGCCAATGGCAGATACGCAGTATTTT. Residues: CASSFGLAGGPMADTQYF.